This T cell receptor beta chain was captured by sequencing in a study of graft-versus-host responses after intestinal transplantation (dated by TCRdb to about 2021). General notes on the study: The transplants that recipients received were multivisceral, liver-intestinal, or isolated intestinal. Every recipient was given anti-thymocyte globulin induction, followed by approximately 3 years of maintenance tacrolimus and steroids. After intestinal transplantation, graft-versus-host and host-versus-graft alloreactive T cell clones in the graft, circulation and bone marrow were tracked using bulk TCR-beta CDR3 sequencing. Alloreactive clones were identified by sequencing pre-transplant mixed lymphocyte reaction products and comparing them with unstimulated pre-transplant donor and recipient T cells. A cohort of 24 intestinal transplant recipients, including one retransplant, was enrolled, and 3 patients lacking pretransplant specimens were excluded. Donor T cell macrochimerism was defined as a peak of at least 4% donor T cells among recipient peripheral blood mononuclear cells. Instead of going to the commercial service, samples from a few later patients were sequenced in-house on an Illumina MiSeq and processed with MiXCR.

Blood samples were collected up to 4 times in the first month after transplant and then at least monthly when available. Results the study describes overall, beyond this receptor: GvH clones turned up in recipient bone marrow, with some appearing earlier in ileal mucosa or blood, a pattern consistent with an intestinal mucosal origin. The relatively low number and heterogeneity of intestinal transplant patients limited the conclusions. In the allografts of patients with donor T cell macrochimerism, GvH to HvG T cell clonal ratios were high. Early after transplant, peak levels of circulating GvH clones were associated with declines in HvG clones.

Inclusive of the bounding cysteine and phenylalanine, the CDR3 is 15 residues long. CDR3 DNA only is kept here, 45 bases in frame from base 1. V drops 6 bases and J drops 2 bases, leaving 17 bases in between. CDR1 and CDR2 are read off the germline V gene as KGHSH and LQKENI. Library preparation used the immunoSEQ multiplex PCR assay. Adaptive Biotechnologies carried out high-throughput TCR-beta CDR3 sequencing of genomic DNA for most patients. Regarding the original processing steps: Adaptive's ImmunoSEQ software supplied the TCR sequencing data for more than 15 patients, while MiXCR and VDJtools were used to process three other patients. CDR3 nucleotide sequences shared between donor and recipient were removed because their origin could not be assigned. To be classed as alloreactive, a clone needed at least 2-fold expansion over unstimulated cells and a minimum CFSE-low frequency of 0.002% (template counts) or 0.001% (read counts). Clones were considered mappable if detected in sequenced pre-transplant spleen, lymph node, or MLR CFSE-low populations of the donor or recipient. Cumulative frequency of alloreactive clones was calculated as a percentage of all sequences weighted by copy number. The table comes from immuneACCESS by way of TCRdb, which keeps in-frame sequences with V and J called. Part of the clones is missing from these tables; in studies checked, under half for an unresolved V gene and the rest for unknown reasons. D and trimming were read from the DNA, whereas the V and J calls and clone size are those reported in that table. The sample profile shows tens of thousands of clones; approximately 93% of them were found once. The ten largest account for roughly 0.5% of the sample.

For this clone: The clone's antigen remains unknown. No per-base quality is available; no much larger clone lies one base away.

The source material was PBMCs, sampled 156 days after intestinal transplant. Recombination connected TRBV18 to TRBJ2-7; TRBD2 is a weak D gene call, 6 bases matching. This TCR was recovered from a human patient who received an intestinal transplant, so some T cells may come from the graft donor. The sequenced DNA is TGTGCCAGCTCCCACCGGGACGGACTAACCTACGAGCAGTACTTC. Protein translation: CASSHRDGLTYEQYF.